The clone carrying this T cell receptor beta chain was seen a few times. The antigen is undetermined. This sample is drawn from a study of T cells after yellow fever vaccination. Points from the study as a whole: Weaker, the secondary response peaked sooner, at day 5 versus 15. Re-detected after boosting: most primary clones, 95% to 98% of CD4 and around 86% of CD8.

After removal of 3 bases from V and 6 bases from J, the junction contained 14 bases not matched to a gene. This CDR3 has 17 amino acids. Per germline, CDR1 SGDLS and CDR2 YYNGEE. A universal primer site and UMIs were added as TCR cDNA was made by 5'RACE template switching. One entry per CDR3 protein, called by TCRdb with MiXCR from the 5' RACE reads. The sample includes about 75,000 distinct CDR3 sequences, under 9.5% of them seen just once. The material was CD8+ T cells sorted from PBMCs, obtained more than 8 days after the first yellow fever vaccination. The TCR was taken from a man aged 18-30 years who received the YFV17D yellow fever vaccine. V is TRBV9 and J is TRBJ2-1; 8 bases are a match to TRBD2. CDR3 sequence: CASSGQAGVYWGNEQFF. CDR3 DNA sequence: TGTGCCAGCAGCGGCCAAGCGGGGGTTTACTGGGGCAATGAGCAGTTCTTC.